This TCR beta chain appears in the sequencing data of a study of metastatic and nonmetastatic thyroid tumors. Study-level information: Comparative analysis of repertoires was undertaken across blood and tumor or nodule tissue obtained from malignant and benign thyroid patients.

About this clone itself: Its antigen remains unidentified. A much larger clone sits a single nucleotide away, making a read error possible. The CDR3 end shows no conserved phenylalanine or tryptophan, and so a read error is likely. At the DNA level, this CDR3 is encoded by other sequences in the same sample as well.

As processed by the authors: Using the CDR3 differences seen across clinicopathological groups, the authors built a distant-metastasis classifier for papillary thyroid cancer, which was meant to discriminate distant-metastatic patients. TCRdb reprocessed the PCR reads using MiXCR. The V and J calls come from TCRdb's annotation, not from the publication. The sample includes some 33,000 clones, over 15% seen only once; the top ten take under 5%. Study observations and caveats: It was reported that TCR beta diversity was significantly higher in malignant thyroid tumors than benign nodules, in blood and tumor.

V dropped 1 base and J dropped 3; count of bases not matched to a gene: 4. Germline V gene data show CDR1 as SGHTA and CDR2 as FQGTGA. The CDR3 loop spans 16 amino acids. Prior to thyroid surgery, none of the patients had received any treatment. V usage is TRBV7-3 and J usage is TRBJ2-3, with 10 bases aligning to TRBD2. The source material was blood. This receptor was identified in a female donor with papillary thyroid cancer or a benign thyroid nodule (not recorded which). Some clones in this sample may be carry-over from other donors' samples. CDR3: CASSLRAGGGTDTQYS. CDR3 DNA sequence: TGTGCCAGCAGCTTAAGAGCGGGAGGGGGAACAGATACGCAGTATTCT.